This TCR beta chain was captured by sequencing in a study of blood T cell repertoires in COVID-19. On the study more broadly: T cells, B-cell-depleted T cells, or PBMCs supplied cDNA or gDNA.

CDR1 SGHRS and CDR2 YFSETQ come from the germline V gene. After removal of 0 bases from V and 2 bases from J, the junction contained 3 bases not matched to a gene. The CDR3 sequence is 15 residues long. Here immunoSEQ multiplex PCR was the method, and the copy in TCRdb shows in-frame clones only, minus some. Of roughly 250,000 clones in the sample, approximately 79% were seen once. This chain connects TRBV5-1 to TRBJ1-1; TRBD1 matches at 8 bases. The sequence derives from a woman aged 40-49 years with active or convalescent COVID-19. Sequencing input: peripheral blood. The CDR3 sequence is CASSLGGQVNTEAFF. CDR3 bases: TGCGCCAGCAGCTTGGGGGGACAGGTCAACACTGAAGCTTTCTTT.